This T cell receptor (beta chain) derives from a study of beta chain features in type 1 diabetes. On the study more broadly: The samples had approximately 110 million sorted cells examined in all.

Of note for this clone: Its target is unknown.

Investigators reverse transcribed all isolated RNA, so they sequenced expressed TCRB transcripts. The table came from immunoSEQ multiplex PCR; TCRdb's copy has only in-frame clones and leaves some out. The sample consists of about 130,000 clones, about 9.2% of them appearing once. Notes on the study in general: Short templates might get an advantage during PCR, and this would be equal in patients and controls. Any HLA type influence on TCRB rearrangement was left unresolved here.

CDR3 size: 16 residues. V dropped 0 bases and J dropped 2 bases, with 12 bases sitting between them. The germline V gene encodes CDR1 SGDLS and CDR2 YYNGEE. The clonotype originates from a man aged 18 to 30 in good health. Sequencing was performed on central memory CD4+ T cells from blood. The chain has TRBV9 and TRBJ1-3, with a tentative D call TRBD1 (6 bases). CDR3 region: CASSVVSTGPGNTIYF. For the CDR3, the DNA is TGTGCCAGCAGCGTAGTTAGTACAGGGCCTGGAAACACCATATATTTT.